Sequencing of this T cell receptor beta chain was carried out in a study of blood T cell repertoires in COVID-19. Germline CDR1 and CDR2: LNHNV and YYDKDF (reference sequence). The CDR3 runs 16 residues. Trimming cost V 0 bases and J 0 bases, with 9 bases left between them. As originally analysed: It was from reference gene primer amplification that nucleated cell counts were estimated. TCRdb's table, derived via immunoSEQ multiplex PCR, lists solely in-frame clones and lacks some. V, J and clone size were drawn from that table, and D and trimming were deduced from the DNA. The sample yields approximately 180,000 clones, more than 80% seen once.

The chain links TRBV15 to TRBJ1-5; D is possibly TRBD1 (6 bases). The sequencing input was peripheral blood. The clonotype originates from a man in his fifties with acute or convalescent COVID-19. The CDR3 DNA sequence: TGTGCCACCAGCAGAGAAGGGGGTGTTAGCAATCAGCCCCAGCATTTT. Its protein product is CATSREGGVSNQPQHF.